This TCR beta chain was sequenced during a study of T cells expressing NK-cell markers. TCRdb reprocessed the 5' RACE reads and reports one entry per CDR3 protein, with no DNA. The ten top clones account for 9% to 15%, within a sample of more than 120,000 distinct CDR3 sequences. The V gene's germline CDR1 is SEHNR and CDR2 FQNEAQ (reference sequence). CDR3 length: 14 amino acids. This sequence joins TRBV7-9 and TRBJ1-5; the TRBD1 assignment by TCRdb is unverifiable without DNA. This clonotype was obtained from a man in his late teens or twenties in good health. Sequencing was done on a sample of blood T cells: a sorted CD56 or NKG2C T cell subset, CD4+ or CD8+ T cells, or bulk PBMC T cells (not recorded which). CDR3: CASSLGTSAQPQHF.